One T cell receptor beta chain is described in this entry. Its target antigen remains unknown. Base qualities were left out, and no much larger clone turns up one base away. V trim: 4 bases; J trim: 5 bases; unmatched bases: 3. There are 13 amino acids in the CDR3, from cysteine to phenylalanine inclusive. Only CDR3 DNA remains: 39 bases, in frame from the first base. Looking up the germline V gene (reference sequence) yields CDR1 SGHNT and CDR2 YYREEE. The data derive from a study of T cell responses to AZD1222 COVID-19 vaccine (dated by TCRdb to the early 2020s). Some background on the complete study: AZD1222 recipients given second doses at about 4 weeks or at about 12 weeks were pooled, since spike-specific TCR depth and breadth were not found to differ between the two schedules. TCR sequencing covered 230 or so trial participants: 207 given two doses of AZD1222 and about 26 given two doses of MenACWY control vaccine. Trial participants were enrolled by age into 18-55, 56-69 and 70-plus year subgroups, with roughly 150, 30 and 60 TCR-sequenced participants respectively. The investigation overall reported the following: The vaccine-associated CD4 TCRs covered the entire spike protein, and the dominant responses fell in regions 160-218 and 743-854. Participants were mostly white British and included more females than males, and it was suggested by the authors that clonal diversity may have been underestimated. Reportedly, close to half of the unique spike-specific TCRs recognized epitopes lying outside the regions that are mutated in the B.1.351 and B.1.1.7 variants. After two AZD1222 doses, spike-specific TCR breadth and depth were significantly higher than at day 0 and than in MenACWY recipients. Because no day 14 peak-response samples were available, repertoires were characterized only after the peak T cell response. Only six or seven AZD1222 recipients were SARS-CoV-2 seropositive at baseline, limiting conclusions about previously exposed vaccinees. In the small 56-69-year group, the increase in depth fell short of significance, most likely because of low power.

The CDR3 regions of human TCRbeta chains were analyzed by immunosequencing. The original methods were these. TCRs in the repertoires were compared against a reference library of SARS-CoV-2-specific TCRs that had been generated with the MIRA antigen-specificity platform. Breadth meant the fraction of unique TCRs that were SARS-CoV-2-associated, whereas depth meant the fraction of total T cells that were SARS-CoV-2-associated. Using the MIRA data, every spike-specific TCR was mapped to the spike region that the TCR reacted to and assigned to either a CD4 or a CD8 class. Log10-transformed breadth and depth values were compared by one-way ANOVA with Sidak's multiple comparisons tests. Imported from immuneACCESS, the table was reduced by TCRdb to in-frame sequences with V and J called. These copies leave out some clones; in studies compared against another copy, an unresolved V gene accounts for under half, and the cause of the remainder is not known. The V and J calls and clone size are taken from that table; D and trimming were inferred from the DNA. The sample has fewer than 200,000 clones on record, about 91% of them singletons. The ten largest clones capture approximately 0.49% of the sample.

The sample's time point label is to be understood as: baseline before first vaccination. Vaccinee samples came from UK trials COV001 and COV002, including a single-blind randomized controlled phase 2/3 trial of AZD1222 (ChAdOx1 nCoV-19) in healthy adults. For TCRbeta chain sequencing, PBMC samples from trial participants were taken at day 0 and at day 28 after the second dose. The sample consisted of peripheral blood, taken on day 0 of AZD1222 vaccination. This chain is built from TRBV5-4 and TRBJ2-5; 9 bases in the junction line up with TRBD1. The origin of this receptor is an adult in good health. The encoded CDR3 is CASSGTGRETQYF. At the DNA level, the sequence is TGTGCCAGCAGCGGGACAGGGAGGGAGACCCAGTACTTC.